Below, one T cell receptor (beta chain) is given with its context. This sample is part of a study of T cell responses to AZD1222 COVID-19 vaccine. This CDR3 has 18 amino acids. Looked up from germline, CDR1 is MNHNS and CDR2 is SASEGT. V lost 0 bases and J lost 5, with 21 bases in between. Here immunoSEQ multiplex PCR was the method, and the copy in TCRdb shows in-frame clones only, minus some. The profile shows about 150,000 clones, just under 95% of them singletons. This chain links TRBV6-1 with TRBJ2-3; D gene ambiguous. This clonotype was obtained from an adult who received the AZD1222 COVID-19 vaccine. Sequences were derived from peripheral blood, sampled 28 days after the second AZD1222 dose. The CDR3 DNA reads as TGTGCCAGCAGTGAAGCGCTCCGTCTCGACCCGTGGGGAGATACGCAGTATTTT. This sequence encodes CASSEALRLDPWGDTQYF.